The clone carrying this T cell receptor beta chain was recorded once. The CDR3 totals 16 residues. In germline, CDR1 is LNHDA, CDR2 SQIVND (reference sequence). J was trimmed by 2 bases and V by 6 bases; bases with no gene match: 8. These data come from a study of blood T cell repertoires in COVID-19. Study-level information: Specimens from acute and convalescent COVID-19 originated in the United States, Italy and Spain. The cDNA or gDNA used as material had been derived from T cells, B-cell-depleted T cells, or PBMCs.

Source study methods: From reference gene primer amplification, estimates of nucleated cell counts were derived. Repertoires were generated with immunoSEQ multiplex PCR, while TCRdb's copy carries only in-frame clones and drops some. D and trimming come from the DNA, and the V and J calls and clone size come from that table. The sample has about 53,000 clones, roughly 90% seen once. The rearrangement joins TRBV19 to TRBJ2-2, with 8 bases aligning to TRBD1. The specimen sequenced was peripheral blood. This clonotype was obtained from a man at least 80 years old with acute or convalescent COVID-19. As DNA, the CDR3 is TGTGCCAGTAGACCACCGGGACAGGACAACACCGGGGAGCTGTTTTTT. Translating it yields CASRPPGQDNTGELFF. The full variable domain, completed using reference TRBV19 and TRBJ2-2, is DGGITQSPKYLFRKEGQNVTLSCEQNLNHDAMYWYRQDPGQGLRLIYYSQIVNDFQKGDIAEGYSVSREKKESFPLTVTSAQKNPTAFYLCASRPPGQDNTGELFFGEGSRLTVL.